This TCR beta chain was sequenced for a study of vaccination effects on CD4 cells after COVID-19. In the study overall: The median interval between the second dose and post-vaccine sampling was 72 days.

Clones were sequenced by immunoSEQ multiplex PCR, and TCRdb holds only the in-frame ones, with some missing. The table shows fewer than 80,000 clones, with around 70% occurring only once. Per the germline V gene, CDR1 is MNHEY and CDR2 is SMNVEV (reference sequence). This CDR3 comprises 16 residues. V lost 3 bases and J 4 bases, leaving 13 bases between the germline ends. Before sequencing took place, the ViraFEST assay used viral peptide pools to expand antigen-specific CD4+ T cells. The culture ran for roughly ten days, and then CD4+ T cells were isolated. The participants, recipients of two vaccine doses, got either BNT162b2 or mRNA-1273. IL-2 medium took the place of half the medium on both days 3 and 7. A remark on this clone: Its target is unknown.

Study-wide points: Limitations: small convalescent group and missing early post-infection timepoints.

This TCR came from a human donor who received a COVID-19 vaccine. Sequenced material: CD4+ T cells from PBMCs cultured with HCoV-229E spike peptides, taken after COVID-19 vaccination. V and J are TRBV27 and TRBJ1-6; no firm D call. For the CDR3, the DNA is TGTGCCAGCAGTTTCTCGGAGACAAGATATAATTCACCCCTCCACTTT. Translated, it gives CASSFSETRYNSPLHF.